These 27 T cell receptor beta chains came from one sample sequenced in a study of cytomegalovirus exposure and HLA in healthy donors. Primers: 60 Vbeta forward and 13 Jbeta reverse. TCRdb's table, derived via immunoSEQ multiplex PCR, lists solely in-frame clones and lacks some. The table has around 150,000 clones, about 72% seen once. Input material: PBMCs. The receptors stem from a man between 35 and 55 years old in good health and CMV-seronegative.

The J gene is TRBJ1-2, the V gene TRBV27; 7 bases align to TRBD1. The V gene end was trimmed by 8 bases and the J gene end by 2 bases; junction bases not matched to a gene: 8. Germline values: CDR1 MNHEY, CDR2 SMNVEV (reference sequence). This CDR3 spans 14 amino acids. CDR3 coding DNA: TGTGCCAGCTCCCGACAGGGAATGAACTATGGCTACACCTTC. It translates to CASSRQGMNYGYTF.

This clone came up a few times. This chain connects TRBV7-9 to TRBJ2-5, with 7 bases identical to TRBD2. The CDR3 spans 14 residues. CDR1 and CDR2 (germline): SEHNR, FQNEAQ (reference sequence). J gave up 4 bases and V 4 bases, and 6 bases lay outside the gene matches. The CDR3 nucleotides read TGTGCCAGCAGCTCCGGACTAGTGGGAGAGACCCAGTACTTC. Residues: CASSSGLVGETQYF.

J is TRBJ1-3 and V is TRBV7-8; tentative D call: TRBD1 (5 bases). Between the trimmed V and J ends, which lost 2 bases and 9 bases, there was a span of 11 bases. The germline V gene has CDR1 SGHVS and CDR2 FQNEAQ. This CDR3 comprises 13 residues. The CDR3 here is CASSLRQPSTIYF. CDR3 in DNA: TGTGCCAGCAGCTTACGACAGCCGAGCACCATATATTTT.

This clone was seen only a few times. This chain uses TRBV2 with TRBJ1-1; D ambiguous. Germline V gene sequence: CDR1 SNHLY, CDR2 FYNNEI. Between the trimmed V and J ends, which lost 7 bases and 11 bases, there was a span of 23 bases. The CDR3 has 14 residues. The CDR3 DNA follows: TGTGCCAGCAAGGTTCGGGGAGGGAGCATCAATGCTTTCTTT. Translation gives CASKVRGGSINAFF. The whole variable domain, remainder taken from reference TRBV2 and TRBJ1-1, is EPEVTQTPSHQVTQMGQEVILRCVPISNHLYFYWYRQILGQKVEFLVSFYNNEISEKSEIFDDQFSVERPDGSNFTLKIRSTKLEDSAMYFCASKVRGGSINAFFGQGTRLTVV.

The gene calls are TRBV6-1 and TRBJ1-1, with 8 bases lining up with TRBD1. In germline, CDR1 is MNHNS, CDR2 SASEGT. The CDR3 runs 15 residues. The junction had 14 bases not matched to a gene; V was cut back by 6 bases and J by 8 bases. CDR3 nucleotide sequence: TGTGCCAGCAGAAAGGTTACGGGACAGGCGCTAGAAGCTTTCTTT. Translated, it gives CASRKVTGQALEAFF.

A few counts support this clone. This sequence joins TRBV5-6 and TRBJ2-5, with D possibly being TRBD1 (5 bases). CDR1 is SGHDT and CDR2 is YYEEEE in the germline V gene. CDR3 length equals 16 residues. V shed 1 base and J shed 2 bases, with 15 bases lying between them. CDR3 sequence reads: CASSLRGAGWQETQYF. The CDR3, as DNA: TGTGCCAGCAGCTTGCGTGGGGCAGGTTGGCAAGAGACCCAGTACTTC.

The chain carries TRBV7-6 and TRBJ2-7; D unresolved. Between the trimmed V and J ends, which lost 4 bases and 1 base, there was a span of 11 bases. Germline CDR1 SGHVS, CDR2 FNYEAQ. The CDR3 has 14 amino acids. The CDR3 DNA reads TGTGCCAGCAGCTCGCAAGCCTTATCCTACGAGCAGTACTTC. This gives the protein CASSSQALSYEQYF.

DNA of the CDR3: TGTGCCAGTAGTATAGGGGCGGGGTGGAAGCCCCAGCATTTT. It codes for CASSIGAGWKPQHF. The chain combines TRBV19 with TRBJ1-5; D call uncertain. Germline-derived CDR1 and CDR2 are LNHDA and SQIVND (reference sequence). V was shortened by 1 base and J by 8 bases, with 12 bases between the two germline ends. The length of the CDR3 is 14 residues.

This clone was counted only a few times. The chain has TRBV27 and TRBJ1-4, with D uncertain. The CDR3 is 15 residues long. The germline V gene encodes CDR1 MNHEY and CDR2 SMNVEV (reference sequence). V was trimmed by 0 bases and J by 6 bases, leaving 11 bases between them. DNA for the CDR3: TGTGCCAGCAGTTTATCTCCGATATTAGATGAAAAACTGTTTTTT. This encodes CASSLSPILDEKLFF. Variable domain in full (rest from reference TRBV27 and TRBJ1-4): EAQVTQNPRYLITVTGKKLTVTCSQNMNHEYMSWYRQDPGLGLRQIYYSMNVEVTDKGDVPEGYKVSRKEKRNFPLILESPSPNQTSLYFCASSLSPILDEKLFFGSGTQLSVL.

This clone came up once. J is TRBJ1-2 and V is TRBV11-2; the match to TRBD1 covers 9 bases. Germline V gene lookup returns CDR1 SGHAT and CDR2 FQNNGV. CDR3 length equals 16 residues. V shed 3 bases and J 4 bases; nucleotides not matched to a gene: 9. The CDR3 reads CASSFSQGAFGYGYTF. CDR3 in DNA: TGTGCCAGCAGCTTTTCACAGGGGGCGTTTGGCTATGGCTACACCTTC.

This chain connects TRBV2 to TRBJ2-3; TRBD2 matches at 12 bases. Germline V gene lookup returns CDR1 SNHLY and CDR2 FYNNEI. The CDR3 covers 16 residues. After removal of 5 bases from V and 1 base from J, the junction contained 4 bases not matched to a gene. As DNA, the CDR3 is TGTGCCAGCAGTCCTCGGACTAGCGGGGGCACAGATACGCAGTATTTT. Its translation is CASSPRTSGGTDTQYF.

CDR3 sequence reads: CATSQDRGLFYGYTF. Written as DNA, the CDR3 is TGTGCCACCAGCCAAGACAGGGGGCTATTCTATGGCTACACCTTC. The chain recombines TRBV15 with TRBJ1-2; 10 bases align to TRBD1. Trimming took 5 bases from V and 4 from J; bases not matched to a gene: 7. Per the germline V gene, CDR1 is LNHNV and CDR2 is YYDKDF (reference sequence). The length of the CDR3 is 15 residues.

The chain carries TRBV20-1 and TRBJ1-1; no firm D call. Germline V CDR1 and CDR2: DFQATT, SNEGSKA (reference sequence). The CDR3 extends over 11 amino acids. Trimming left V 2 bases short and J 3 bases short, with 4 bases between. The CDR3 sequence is CSARFYTEAFF. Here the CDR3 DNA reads TGCAGTGCTAGATTCTACACTGAAGCTTTCTTT.

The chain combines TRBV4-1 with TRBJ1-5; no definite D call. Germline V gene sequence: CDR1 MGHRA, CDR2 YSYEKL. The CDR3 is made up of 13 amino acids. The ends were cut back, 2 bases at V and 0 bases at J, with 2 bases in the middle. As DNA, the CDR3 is TGCGCCAGCAGCCAATATAGCAATCAGCCCCAGCATTTT. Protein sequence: CASSQYSNQPQHF.

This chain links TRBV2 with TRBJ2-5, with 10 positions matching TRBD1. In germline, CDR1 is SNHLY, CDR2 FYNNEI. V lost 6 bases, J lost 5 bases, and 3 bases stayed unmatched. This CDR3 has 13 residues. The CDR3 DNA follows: TGTGCCAGCAGGACAGGGGGCGCGGAGACCCAGTACTTC. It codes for CASRTGGAETQYF.

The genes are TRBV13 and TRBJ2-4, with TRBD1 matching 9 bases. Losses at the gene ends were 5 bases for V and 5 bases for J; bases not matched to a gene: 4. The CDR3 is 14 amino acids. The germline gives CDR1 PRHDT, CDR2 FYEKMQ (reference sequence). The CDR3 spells CASSVTGGENIQYF. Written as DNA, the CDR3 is TGTGCCAGCAGCGTGACAGGGGGGGAAAACATTCAGTACTTC.

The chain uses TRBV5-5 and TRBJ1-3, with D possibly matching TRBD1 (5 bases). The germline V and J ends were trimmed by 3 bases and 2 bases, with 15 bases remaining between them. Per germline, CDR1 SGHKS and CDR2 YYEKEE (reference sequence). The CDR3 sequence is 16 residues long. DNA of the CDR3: TGTGCCAGCAGCTCCAGGGCCGACCACACTGGAAACACCATATATTTT. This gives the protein CASSSRADHTGNTIYF. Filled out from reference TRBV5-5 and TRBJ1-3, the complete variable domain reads DAGVTQSPTHLIKTRGQQVTLRCSPISGHKSVSWYQQVLGQGPQFIFQYYEKEERGRGNFPDRFSARQFPNYSSELNVNALLLGDSALYLCASSSRADHTGNTIYFGEGSWLTVV.

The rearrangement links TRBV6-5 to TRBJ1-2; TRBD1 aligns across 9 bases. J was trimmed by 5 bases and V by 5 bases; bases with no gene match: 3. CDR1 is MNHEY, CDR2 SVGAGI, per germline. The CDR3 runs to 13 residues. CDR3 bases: TGTGCCAGCAGTAGGGACAGGGTTTATGGCTACACCTTC. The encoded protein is CASSRDRVYGYTF.

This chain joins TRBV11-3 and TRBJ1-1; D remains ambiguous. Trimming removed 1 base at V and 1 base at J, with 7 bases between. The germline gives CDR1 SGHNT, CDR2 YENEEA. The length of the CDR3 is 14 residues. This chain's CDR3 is CASSLGQANTEAFF. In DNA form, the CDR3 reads TGTGCCAGCAGCTTAGGGCAGGCGAACACTGAAGCTTTCTTT. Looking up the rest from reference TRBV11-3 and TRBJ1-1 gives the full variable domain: EAGVVQSPRYKIIEKKQPVAFWCNPISGHNTLYWYLQNLGQGPELLIRYENEEAVDDSQLPKDRFSAERLKGVDSTLKIQPAELGDSAVYLCASSLGQANTEAFFGQGTRLTVV.

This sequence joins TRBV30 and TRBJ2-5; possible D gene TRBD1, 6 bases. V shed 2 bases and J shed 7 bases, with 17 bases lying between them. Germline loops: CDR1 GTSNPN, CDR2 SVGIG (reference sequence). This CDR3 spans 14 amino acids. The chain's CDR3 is CAWSRGSDHGTQYF. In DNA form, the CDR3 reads TGTGCCTGGAGTAGGGGGTCCGACCACGGGACCCAGTACTTC.

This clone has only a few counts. The CDR3 sequence is CASNTEGLSTDTQYF. The CDR3 region has the DNA TGCGCCAGCAATACAGAGGGACTGAGCACAGATACGCAGTATTTT. This chain links TRBV5-1 with TRBJ2-3, with D tentatively TRBD2 (6 bases). The germline CDR1 and CDR2 sequences are SGHRS and YFSETQ. The CDR3 has 15 residues. The V end was cut by 6 bases, the J end by 0 bases, with 14 bases between.

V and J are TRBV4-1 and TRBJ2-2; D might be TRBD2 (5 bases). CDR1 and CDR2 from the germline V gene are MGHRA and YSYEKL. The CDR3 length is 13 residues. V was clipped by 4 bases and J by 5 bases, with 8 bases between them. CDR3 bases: TGCGCCAGCAGCCCGCGGGTAACCGGGGAGCTGTTTTTT. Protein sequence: CASSPRVTGELFF.

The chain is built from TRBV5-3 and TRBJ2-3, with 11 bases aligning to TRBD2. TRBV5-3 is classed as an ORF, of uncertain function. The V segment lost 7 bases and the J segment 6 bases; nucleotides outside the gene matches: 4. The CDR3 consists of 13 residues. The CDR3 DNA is TGTGCCAGATGGGCTAGCGGGGGGGATACGCAGTATTTT. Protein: CARWASGGDTQYF.

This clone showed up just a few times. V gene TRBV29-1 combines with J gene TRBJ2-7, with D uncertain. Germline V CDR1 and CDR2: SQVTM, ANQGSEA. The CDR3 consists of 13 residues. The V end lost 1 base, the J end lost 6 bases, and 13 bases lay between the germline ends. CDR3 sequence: CSVEGPGSREQYF. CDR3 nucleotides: TGCAGCGTTGAAGGTCCCGGGTCCCGCGAGCAGTACTTC.

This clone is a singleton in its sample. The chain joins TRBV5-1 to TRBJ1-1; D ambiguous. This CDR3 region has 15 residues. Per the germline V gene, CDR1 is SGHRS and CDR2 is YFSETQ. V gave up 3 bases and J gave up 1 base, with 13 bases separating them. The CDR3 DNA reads TGCGCCAGCAGCTCCCAACTAACTGCGAACACTGAAGCTTTCTTT. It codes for CASSSQLTANTEAFF.

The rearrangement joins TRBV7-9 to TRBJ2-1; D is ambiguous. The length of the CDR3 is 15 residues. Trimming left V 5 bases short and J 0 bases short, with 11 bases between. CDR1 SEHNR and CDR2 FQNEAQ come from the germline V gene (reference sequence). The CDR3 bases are TGTGCCAGCAGCGGGCAGCCGAGCTCCTACAATGAGCAGTTCTTC. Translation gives CASSGQPSSYNEQFF.

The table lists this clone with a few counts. The CDR3 DNA reads as TGTGCCAGCACCAGAGAGGGACAGGGGGCCAATCAGCCCCAGCATTTT. Residues: CASTREGQGANQPQHF. The genes are TRBV2 and TRBJ1-5; 12 bases map to TRBD1. CDR1 SNHLY and CDR2 FYNNEI come from the germline V gene. This CDR3 is 16 amino acids long. V trimming: 7 bases; J trimming: 3 bases; junction bases outside the gene matches: 7. Complete variable domain (other parts from reference TRBV2 and TRBJ1-5): EPEVTQTPSHQVTQMGQEVILRCVPISNHLYFYWYRQILGQKVEFLVSFYNNEISEKSEIFDDQFSVERPDGSNFTLKIRSTKLEDSAMYFCASTREGQGANQPQHFGDGTRLSIL.